A selection of T cell receptor beta chains follows, all from one sample in a study of blood T cell repertoires in COVID-19. This table comes from immunoSEQ multiplex PCR, and its TCRdb copy is limited to in-frame clones, with some not included. This sample carries tens of thousands of clones, about 83% of them seen once, and the ten largest clones take approximately 5.2%. The specimen sequenced was peripheral blood. The receptors originated from a human donor in a cohort sampled during active COVID-19. CDR3s include the opening cysteine and the closing phenylalanine or tryptophan. D genes are given only for firm matches. Not every row has a clone size; where given, it reads once, few, many or a size class.

d_call j_call v_call clone_size cdr3_aa cdr3_nt
TRBD1 TRBJ1-2 TRBV6-5 once CASQGAGGVGYGYTF TGTGCCAGCCAGGGGGCGGGAGGGGTGGGCTATGGCTACACCTTC
- TRBJ1-5 TRBV2 few CASSEQGGGHQPQHF TGTGCCAGCAGTGAACAGGGTGGTGGACATCAGCCCCAGCATTTT
- TRBJ2-2 TRBV2 - CASSVFATSGELFF TGTGCCAGCAGTGTCTTTGCAACGAGCGGGGAGCTGTTTTTT
TRBD1 TRBJ1-1 TRBV7-3 - CASSLDRGNTEAFF TGTGCCAGCAGCCTCGACAGGGGTAACACTGAAGCTTTCTTT
- TRBJ2-4 TRBV5-4 - CASSLEEAGKNIQYF TGTGCCAGCAGCTTGGAGGAGGCCGGGAAAAACATTCAGTACTTC
- TRBJ1-1 TRBV29-1 - CSGQESMNTEAFF TGCAGCGGACAGGAATCAATGAACACTGAAGCTTTCTTT
TRBD1 TRBJ1-2 TRBV3-1/TRBV3-2 - CASSQTGDGYTF TGTGCCAGCAGCCAAACAGGGGATGGCTACACCTTC
- TRBJ1-6 TRBV7-2 few CASSLGYYGNSPLHF TGTGCCAGCAGCTTAGGGTATTACGGTAATTCACCCCTCCACTTT
TRBD1 TRBJ2-7 TRBV7-8 - CASSLEGTVSYEQYF TGTGCCAGCAGCTTAGAAGGGACAGTCTCCTACGAGCAGTACTTC
TRBD2 TRBJ2-7 TRBV5-6 - CASSSVGLAGAATYEQYF TGTGCCAGCAGCTCCGTGGGACTAGCGGGGGCCGCTACCTACGAGCAGTACTTC
TRBD1 TRBJ2-7 TRBV7-9 - CASSTGQGRDYEQYF TGTGCCAGCAGCACCGGACAGGGCAGGGACTACGAGCAGTACTTC
- TRBJ1-1 TRBV5-1 - CASSPTRGVGHTEAFF TGCGCCAGCAGCCCTACCCGCGGGGTCGGTCACACTGAAGCTTTCTTT
TRBD1 TRBJ2-2 TRBV25-1 - CASQGGTGQTGELFF TGTGCCAGCCAGGGGGGGACAGGGCAAACCGGGGAGCTGTTTTTT
- TRBJ1-1 TRBV29-1 - CSVEDPGTEAFF TGCAGCGTTGAAGATCCCGGGACTGAAGCTTTCTTT
- TRBJ1-4 TRBV5-8 - CATERWGGEKLFF TGTGCCACCGAAAGGTGGGGGGGGGAAAAACTGTTTTTT
- TRBJ2-7 TRBV7-2 - CASSSTLGKSYEQYF TGTGCCAGCAGCTCCACGTTGGGCAAGTCCTACGAGCAGTACTTC
TRBD1 TRBJ1-6 TRBV6-5 - CASSSGQVNSPLHF TGTGCCAGCAGCTCAGGACAGGTGAATTCACCCCTCCACTTT
- TRBJ1-1 TRBV5-4 once CASSLDPRNTEAFF TGTGCCAGCAGCTTGGACCCGAGGAACACTGAAGCTTTCTTT
TRBD1 TRBJ2-2 TRBV5-1 - CASSKGTAGELFF TGCGCCAGCAGCAAGGGGACAGCCGGGGAGCTGTTTTTT
- TRBJ2-5 TRBV7-8 few CASSFRDSQETQYF TGTGCCAGCAGCTTCCGGGACTCTCAAGAGACCCAGTACTTC
- TRBJ2-7 TRBV7-6 - CASSLGGGGGGLYEQYF TGTGCCAGCAGCTTAGGAGGGGGGGGCGGGGGCTTATACGAGCAGTACTTC
- TRBJ1-4 TRBV9 - CASSPSAATNEKLFF TGTGCCAGCAGCCCCAGCGCAGCAACTAATGAAAAACTGTTTTTT
- TRBJ2-3 TRBV11-2 - CASSLDSLELYTQYF TGTGCCAGCAGCTTAGATTCACTCGAACTCTATACGCAGTATTTT
- TRBJ1-1 TRBV19 - CASSAQVNTEAFF TGTGCCAGTAGTGCGCAGGTGAACACTGAAGCTTTCTTT
- TRBJ2-5 TRBV15 - CATSRGVWTEQETQYF TGTGCCACCAGCAGAGGAGTGTGGACAGAACAAGAGACCCAGTACTTC
- TRBJ1-3 TRBV5-5 - CASSLTNRDPRGNTIYF TGTGCCAGCAGCTTAACGAACAGGGACCCCCGAGGAAACACCATATATTTT
- TRBJ2-1 TRBV27 - CASARGSEDEQFF TGTGCCAGCGCCCGAGGGAGCGAGGATGAGCAGTTCTTC
TRBD2 TRBJ2-5 TRBV6-1 - CASSDLAGTSGSRETQYF TGTGCCAGCAGTGATCTCGCGGGGACTAGCGGTAGCAGGGAGACCCAGTACTTC
TRBD2 TRBJ2-3 TRBV7-9 - CASSPQHRGELDTQYF TGTGCCAGCAGCCCACAGCACCGGGGGGAGCTTGATACGCAGTATTTT
TRBD1 TRBJ1-1 TRBV6-2/TRBV6-3 - CASSRQGGDTEAFF TGTGCCAGCAGTAGACAGGGAGGCGACACTGAAGCTTTCTTT
- TRBJ2-7 TRBV30 - CAWSVFFGSYEQYF TGTGCCTGGAGTGTTTTTTTCGGTTCCTACGAGCAGTACTTC
TRBD1 TRBJ1-6 TRBV4-2 - CASSQDSVRHRGRIKDSPLHF TGTGCCAGCAGCCAAGATTCCGTGCGGCACAGGGGGCGCATCAAGGATTCACCCCTCCACTTT
- TRBJ1-6 TRBV2 few CASKGDSPLHF TGTGCCAGCAAGGGGGATTCACCCCTCCACTTT
TRBD1 TRBJ2-5 TRBV7-9 - CASSPGGTIIQETQYF TGTGCCAGCAGCCCAGGGGGCACAATAATCCAAGAGACCCAGTACTTC
- TRBJ2-7 TRBV2 - CASTAGPPAYEQYF TGTGCCAGCACCGCGGGGCCACCTGCCTACGAGCAGTACTTC
- TRBJ1-1 TRBV6-5 - CASSPRTAMNTEAFF TGTGCCAGCAGTCCCAGGACAGCTATGAACACTGAAGCTTTCTTT
- TRBJ2-2 TRBV7-6 - CASSLWGPLGGELFF TGTGCCAGCAGCTTGTGGGGCCCTTTAGGCGGGGAGCTGTTTTTT
- TRBJ2-3 TRBV6-5 - CASSLLNRADTQYF TGTGCCAGCAGCCTACTGAACAGGGCAGATACGCAGTATTTT
- TRBJ2-1 TRBV21-1 - CASNGQGASYNEQFF TGTGCCAGCAACGGACAGGGGGCGAGCTACAATGAGCAGTTCTTC
TRBD2 TRBJ2-3 TRBV24-1 - CATSVRPRSGGTDTQYF TGTGCCACCAGTGTTCGACCGCGAAGCGGGGGGACAGATACGCAGTATTTT
- TRBJ1-1 TRBV24-1 - CATSDTNNEAFF TGTGCCACCAGTGATACGAACAATGAAGCTTTCTTT
TRBD2 TRBJ2-1 TRBV5-4 few CASSQVASGGQFF TGTGCCAGCAGCCAGGTCGCTAGCGGGGGGCAGTTCTTC
- TRBJ1-5 TRBV15 - CATSRDYMQPQHF TGTGCCACCAGCAGAGATTATATGCAGCCCCAGCATTTT
TRBD1 TRBJ1-5 TRBV19 - CASRETGVNQPQHF TGTGCCAGTAGGGAGACAGGGGTTAATCAGCCCCAGCATTTT
- TRBJ2-4 TRBV5-5 once CASSLGLIKNIQYF TGTGCCAGCAGCTTGGGCCTAATCAAAAACATTCAGTACTTC
TRBD2 TRBJ2-1 TRBV24-1 - CATSRGANEQFF TGTGCCACGTCGCGGGGGGCTAATGAGCAGTTCTTC
- TRBJ1-5 TRBV12-3/TRBV12-4 - CASSFGNQPQHF TGTGCCAGCAGTTTCGGTAATCAGCCCCAGCATTTT
- TRBJ1-3 TRBV4-1 - CASSQGGNSGNTIYF TGCGCCAGCAGCCAAGGCGGGAACTCTGGAAACACCATATATTTT
- TRBJ2-2 TRBV5-1 - CASSFLARESGELFF TGCGCCAGCAGCTTTCTAGCAAGAGAATCCGGGGAGCTGTTTTTT
- TRBJ2-3 TRBV9 - CASNQGGGDTQYF TGTGCCAGCAACCAGGGGGGAGGAGATACGCAGTATTTT
TRBD2 TRBJ2-3 TRBV4-1 - CASSQMGTSGFSTDTQYF TGCGCCAGCAGCCAAATGGGGACTAGCGGGTTTAGCACAGATACGCAGTATTTT
TRBD1 TRBJ2-2 TRBV6-1 - CASSEGQGGTGELFF TGTGCCAGCAGTGAAGGACAGGGTGGGACCGGGGAGCTGTTTTTT
TRBD2 TRBJ2-1 TRBV10-3 - CAISDGTSGGAWDEQFF TGTGCCATCAGTGATGGGACTAGCGGGGGGGCGTGGGATGAGCAGTTCTTC
- TRBJ2-6 TRBV5-6 - CASSLVRDSGANVLTF TGTGCCAGCAGCTTGGTTAGAGACTCTGGGGCCAACGTCCTGACTTTC
TRBD2 TRBJ2-5 TRBV29-1 - CSVEGAGGRWETQYF TGCAGCGTTGAAGGAGCGGGGGGGCGTTGGGAGACCCAGTACTTC
- TRBJ2-7 TRBV25-1 - CASSESTYEQYF TGTGCCAGCAGTGAATCCACCTACGAGCAGTACTTC
TRBD2 TRBJ2-3 TRBV6-5 once CASRYLAGGRDTQYF TGTGCCAGCAGATATCTAGCGGGGGGGCGCGATACGCAGTATTTT
- TRBJ1-1 TRBV2 few CASSDRVGHTEAFF TGTGCCAGCAGTGACAGGGTGGGGCACACTGAAGCTTTCTTT
- TRBJ1-1 TRBV4-1 - CASSQGRGATEAFF TGCGCCAGCAGCCAGGGGCGGGGGGCCACTGAAGCTTTCTTT
- TRBJ2-4 TRBV3-1/TRBV3-2 - CASSQEGGAIQYF TGTGCCAGCAGCCAAGAGGGGGGAGCCATTCAGTACTTC